The following is a T cell receptor (beta chain) sequence with its context. This record comes from a study of blood T cell repertoires in COVID-19. Looking at the study overall: The samples span acute and convalescent COVID-19 from the United States, Italy and Spain. PBMCs, B-cell-depleted T cells, or T cells provided the cDNA or gDNA that made up the material.

The table came from immunoSEQ multiplex PCR; TCRdb's copy has only in-frame clones and leaves some out. The table lists approximately 280,000 clones, approximately 83% of them singletons, with about 11% in the top ten. V shed 5 bases and J shed 3 bases, with 13 bases lying between them. The CDR3 has 13 residues. From germline, CDR1 is GTSNPN and CDR2 SVGIG (reference sequence). The clonotype comes from a woman aged 70-85 years with acute or convalescent COVID-19. This chain connects TRBV30 to TRBJ1-1; D uncertain. Input material: peripheral blood. CDR3 nucleotide sequence: TGTGCCTGGGGGGTTAGGCAGGACACTGAAGCTTTCTTT. Its protein is CAWGVRQDTEAFF.